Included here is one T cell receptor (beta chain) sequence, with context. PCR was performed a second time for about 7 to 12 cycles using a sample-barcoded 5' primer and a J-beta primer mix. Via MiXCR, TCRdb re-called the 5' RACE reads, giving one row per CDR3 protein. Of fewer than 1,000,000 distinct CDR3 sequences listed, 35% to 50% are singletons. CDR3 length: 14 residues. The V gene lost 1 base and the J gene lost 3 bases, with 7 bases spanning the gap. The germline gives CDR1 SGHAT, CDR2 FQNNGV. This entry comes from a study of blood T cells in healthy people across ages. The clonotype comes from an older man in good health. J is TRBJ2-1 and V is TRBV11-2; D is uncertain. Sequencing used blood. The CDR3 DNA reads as TGTGCCAGCAGCTTAGGGAGCGTCTACAATGAGCAGTTCTTC. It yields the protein CASSLGSVYNEQFF.